This TCR beta chain derives from a study of T-cell reconstitution after alpha-beta-depleted transplantation in children. Germline lookup yields CDR1 DFQATT and CDR2 SNEGSKA (reference sequence). The ends lost 3 bases at V and 4 bases at J; junction bases unmatched: 6. The CDR3 totals 14 residues. A TCRbeta library incorporating unique molecular identifiers was prepared. TCRdb reprocessed the PCR reads with MiXCR, giving one entry per CDR3 protein. In the table there are 75,000 to 80,000 distinct CDR3 sequences, about a sixth of which are singletons. The chain joins TRBV20-1 to TRBJ2-3, with 8 bases identical to TRBD2. This sequence was found in a male patient aged 2 to 10 who had a stem cell transplant for acute lymphoblastic leukemia, so the T cells may come from the graft donor. This material consisted of PBMCs, mostly from graft donor cells, taken 360 days after TCRalphabeta/CD19-depleted stem cell transplant. CDR3 coding DNA: TGCAGTGCTAGCGGGAGGGGACGGGCAGATACGCAGTATTTT. It is translated as CSASGRGRADTQYF.